What follows is one TCR beta chain and its context. Its antigen remains unknown. The data were taken from a study of cytomegalovirus exposure and HLA in healthy donors. Study results and limitations: The later analysis indicated that the majority of CMV-associated TCR beta chains appeared HLA-restricted. The analysis excluded some indistinguishable V segments, including TRBV6-2 and TRBV6-3. Researchers catalogued about 160 TCR beta chains as cytomegalovirus-associated.

The germline V gene has CDR1 SNHLY and CDR2 FYNNEI. Trimming cost V 11 bases and J 3 bases, with 17 bases left between them. The CDR3 loop spans 13 amino acids. The PCR ran on 60 Vbeta and 13 Jbeta primers. TCRdb keeps only in-frame clones here, not all; method: immunoSEQ multiplex PCR. Here the sample spans 150,000 to 200,000 clones, around 75% being singletons. The V and J genes are TRBV2 and TRBJ2-7; tentatively, D is TRBD2 (7 bases). This TCR came from a woman aged 45-60 years in good health and CMV-seropositive. Sequenced material: PBMCs. The CDR3 region is CAGSWGGDYEQYF. CDR3 bases: TGTGCCGGCTCTTGGGGGGGCGACTACGAGCAGTACTTC.